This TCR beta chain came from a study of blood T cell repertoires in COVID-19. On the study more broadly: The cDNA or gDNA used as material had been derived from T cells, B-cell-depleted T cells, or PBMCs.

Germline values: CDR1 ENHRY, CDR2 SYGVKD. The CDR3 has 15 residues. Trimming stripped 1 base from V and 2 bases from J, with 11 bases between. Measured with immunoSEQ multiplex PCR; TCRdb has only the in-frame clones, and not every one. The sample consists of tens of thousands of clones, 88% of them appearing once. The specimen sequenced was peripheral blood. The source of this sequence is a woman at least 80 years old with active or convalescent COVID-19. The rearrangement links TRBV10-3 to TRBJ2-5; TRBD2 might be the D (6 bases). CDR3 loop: CAISEWVAAQETQYF. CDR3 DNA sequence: TGTGCCATCAGTGAGTGGGTAGCGGCGCAAGAGACCCAGTACTTC.